This T cell receptor (beta chain) was identified in a study of STAT5B mutations in CD4+ large granular lymphocyte leukemia (dated 2022 in TCRdb). Notes on the research overall: Among the healthy controls, the CDR3 'QG' motif was associated with a particular HLA allele. The study compared the TCRbeta repertoires of patients with CD4+ T-cell large granular lymphocyte leukemia against those of healthy blood donors. Flow cytometry on FACSCanto II or FACSVerse confirmed that purified fractions exceeded 95% purity among lymphocytes.

A word on this clone: What antigen it recognizes has not been identified. No much larger clone exists at a distance of one base, and base qualities are not known.

The healthy control group was made up of 30 to 45 blood donors, and the Finnish Red Cross blood service supplied their buffy coats. All TCR-sequenced material derived from peripheral blood: patient blood samples and healthy donor buffy coats. Peripheral blood mononuclear cells were isolated by Ficoll-Hypaque gradient centrifugation. CD4+ cells were purified magnetically from the buffy coats of healthy controls. The Gentra Puregene Cell and Tissue kit was used to extract genomic DNA, and a Qubit 2.0 fluorometer was used to measure the amount of genomic DNA. The germline V gene (reference sequence) supplies CDR1 LNHDA and CDR2 SQIVND. The CDR3 contains 15 residues, cysteine and phenylalanine counted. Solely the CDR3 DNA is kept, with 45 bases framed from the first base. The germline V end is reduced by 7 bases and the J end by 8 bases; junction bases left unmatched: 9. General conclusions and limits of the study: Enrichment of TRBV06-family usage was observed among the top patient clones (8/27) relative to healthy controls (2/35). Data were not HLA-matched; higher clonality in CD4+ versus CD8+ T-LGLL could reflect the relatively small sample size. Each patient's main leukemic clonotypes were private, but about 27% of these clonotypes showed up at low frequency in the non-leukemic repertoires of other patients. Greater clonality appeared to be present in CD4-sorted patient repertoires than in healthy CD4+ repertoires, and the difference was retained after the putative leukemic clones were removed.

The immunoSEQ assay at survey resolution was used to sequence TCRbeta rearrangements from genomic DNA. From the authors' description of their analysis: In the TCR sequencing data, the lowest productive clonotype frequency that could be detected was 2.59 x 10-5. Only productive TCRbeta rearrangements, meaning sequences that were complete and in-frame, were kept for the analyses. The clonality of each sample was calculated as Simpson clonality in the immunoSEQ Analyzer version 3.0. Clones were categorized by frequency as very rare, small, medium, large (1-20%) or hyperexpanded (>20%). OLGA 1.2.3 estimated generation probabilities, VDJtools produced V-gene circos plots, VDJdb was queried for specificities, and GLIPH identified CDR3 motifs. TCRdb took this table from immuneACCESS and kept in-frame rearrangements with V and J called. Such tables lack part of the clones; where checked against another copy, unresolved V genes explain under half of the gap, and the rest is unexplained. V and J calls and clone size are given by that table; D and trimming were obtained from the DNA. Across this sample there are roughly 32,000 clones, with approximately 88% seen only once. Clones ranked in the top ten supply roughly 0.38% of the sample.

The V and J genes are TRBV19 and TRBJ2-3; 13 bases in the junction line up with TRBD2. Sequences were obtained from CD4+ T cells from blood buffy coats. The clonotype comes from a human donor in good health. DNA sequence: TGTGCCAGTACCGAGAGACTAGCGGGAGGCGGTACGCAGTATTTT. This is translated as CASTERLAGGGTQYF.